This T cell receptor beta chain was sequenced during a study of T cells in Graves' hyperthyroidism and ophthalmopathy. Study-level findings and limits: Blood also carried most thyroid clonotypes expanded above 0.001. The model anticipated ophthalmopathy a median about six months pre-onset.

What was amplified from RNA transcripts were TCR beta CDR3 regions. First-round RT-PCR with HTBI primers amplified the TCR CDR3 region. TCRdb called the multiplex PCR reads again in MiXCR, with one record for every CDR3 protein. The repertoire holds 690,000 or so distinct CDR3 sequences, around 20% seen once, with about a sixth in the top ten. On this clonotype: The antigen is not known. At one end, the junction sequence differs from germline, possibly due to a read error.

CDR3 length equals 14 residues. The chain links TRBV12-3 or TRBV12-4 to TRBJ1-2; D is unclear. The sequenced sample was blood. This clonotype originated in a woman between 50 and 59 years old with Graves' hyperthyroidism that later progressed to Graves' ophthalmopathy. The DNA for the CDR3 is TGTGTCAGCAGTTTAGATTCAGGACCATATGGCTACACCTTC. Translating it yields CVSSLDSGPYGYTF.